This T cell receptor beta chain was captured in a study of response to subunit inactivated influenza vaccine. Study-wide findings and caveats: It was the authors' suggestion that each seasonal influenza vaccination recruits few new T cells.

TCRdb fed the RT-PCR reads into MiXCR, producing one record per CDR3 protein. The sample holds approximately 300,000 distinct CDR3 sequences, about 20% seen once. About this clonotype: Antigen unknown.

The germline gives CDR1 DFQATT, CDR2 SNEGSKA (reference sequence). Trimming took 3 bases from V and 0 from J, leaving 10 bases between them. This CDR3 is 14 amino acids long. The V and J genes are TRBV20-1 and TRBJ2-3; D call uncertain. The receptor was isolated from a man between 50 and 75 years old who received an inactivated influenza vaccine. Sample: PBMCs from blood, taken less than 22 months after vaccination. Written as DNA, the CDR3 is TGCAGTGCTAGTGAGCCCCGAAGCACAGATACGCAGTATTTT. Residues: CSASEPRSTDTQYF.